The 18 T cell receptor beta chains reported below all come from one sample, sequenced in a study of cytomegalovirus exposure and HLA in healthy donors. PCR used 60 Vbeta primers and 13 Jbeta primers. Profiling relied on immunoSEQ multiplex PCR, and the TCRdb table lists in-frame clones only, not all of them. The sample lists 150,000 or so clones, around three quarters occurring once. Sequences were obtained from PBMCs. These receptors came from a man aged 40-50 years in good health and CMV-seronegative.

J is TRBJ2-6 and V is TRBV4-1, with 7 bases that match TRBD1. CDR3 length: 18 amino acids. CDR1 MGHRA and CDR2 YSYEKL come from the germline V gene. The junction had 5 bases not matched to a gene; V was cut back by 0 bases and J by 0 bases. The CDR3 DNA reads TGCGCCAGCAGCCAAGATCGGGACAGACTCTCTGGGGCCAACGTCCTGACTTTC. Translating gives CASSQDRDRLSGANVLTF.

Written as DNA, the CDR3 is TGTGCCAGCACCCCGGGAGGAGGCAGTCAGTACTTC. It encodes CASTPGGGSQYF. The V gene is TRBV6-5, the J gene TRBJ2-4, with 7 bases that match TRBD2. The CDR3 runs to 12 residues. J was trimmed by 12 bases and V by 7 bases; bases with no gene match: 9. CDR1 is MNHEY and CDR2 is SVGAGI in the germline V gene.

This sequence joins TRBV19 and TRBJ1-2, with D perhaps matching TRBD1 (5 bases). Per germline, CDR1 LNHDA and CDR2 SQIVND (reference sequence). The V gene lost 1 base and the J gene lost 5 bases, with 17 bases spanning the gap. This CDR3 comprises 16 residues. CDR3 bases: TGTGCCAGTAGTATAGGCGCTGTCAGGGCTTTTTATGGCTACACCTTC. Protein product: CASSIGAVRAFYGYTF.

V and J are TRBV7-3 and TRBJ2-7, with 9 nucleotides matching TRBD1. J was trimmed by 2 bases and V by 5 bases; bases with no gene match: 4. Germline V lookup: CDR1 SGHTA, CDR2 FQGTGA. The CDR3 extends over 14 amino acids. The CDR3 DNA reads TGTGCCAGCAGCCAGGACAGGGGACCCTACGAGCAGTACTTC. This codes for CASSQDRGPYEQYF.

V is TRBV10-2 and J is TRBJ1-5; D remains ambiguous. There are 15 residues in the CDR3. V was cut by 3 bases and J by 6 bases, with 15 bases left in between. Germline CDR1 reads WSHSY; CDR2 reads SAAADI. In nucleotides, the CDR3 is TGCGCCAGCAGTGAATTGTCTCGACTGGGTCAGCCCCAGCATTTT. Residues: CASSELSRLGQPQHF.

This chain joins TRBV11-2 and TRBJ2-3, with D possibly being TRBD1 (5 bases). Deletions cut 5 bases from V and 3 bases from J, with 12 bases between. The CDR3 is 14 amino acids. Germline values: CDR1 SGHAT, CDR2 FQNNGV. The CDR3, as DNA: TGTGCCAGCAGCACGATGACAGTTACAGATACGCAGTATTTT. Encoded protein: CASSTMTVTDTQYF.

The CDR3 bases are TGTGCCAGCAGTGGAATCCGGGGGGACATTCGCACCTTC. This gives the protein CASSGIRGDIRTF. This chain connects TRBV6-1 to TRBJ1-2, with D possibly matching TRBD1 (6 bases). With 4 bases removed from V and 13 bases from J, the gap between germline ends came to 19 bases. Germline V gives CDR1 MNHNS, CDR2 SASEGT. The CDR3 length is 13 residues.

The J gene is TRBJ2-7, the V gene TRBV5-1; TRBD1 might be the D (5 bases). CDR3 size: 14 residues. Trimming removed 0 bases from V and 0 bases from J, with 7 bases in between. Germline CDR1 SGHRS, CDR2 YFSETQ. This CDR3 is CASSLDRNSYEQYF. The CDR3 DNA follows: TGCGCCAGCAGCTTGGACAGGAACTCCTACGAGCAGTACTTC.

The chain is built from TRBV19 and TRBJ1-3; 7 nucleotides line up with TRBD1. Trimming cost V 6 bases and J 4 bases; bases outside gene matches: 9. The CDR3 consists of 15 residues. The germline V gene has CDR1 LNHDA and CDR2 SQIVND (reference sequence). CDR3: CASSNLRGSGNTIYF. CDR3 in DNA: TGTGCCAGTAGCAACCTCAGGGGGAGCGGAAACACCATATATTTT.

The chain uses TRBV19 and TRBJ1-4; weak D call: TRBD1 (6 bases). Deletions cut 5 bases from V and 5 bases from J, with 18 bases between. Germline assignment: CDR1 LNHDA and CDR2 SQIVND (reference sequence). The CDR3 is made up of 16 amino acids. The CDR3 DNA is TGTGCCAGTAGTCATACGCTACAGGGTGCAAATGAAAAACTGTTTTTT. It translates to CASSHTLQGANEKLFF.

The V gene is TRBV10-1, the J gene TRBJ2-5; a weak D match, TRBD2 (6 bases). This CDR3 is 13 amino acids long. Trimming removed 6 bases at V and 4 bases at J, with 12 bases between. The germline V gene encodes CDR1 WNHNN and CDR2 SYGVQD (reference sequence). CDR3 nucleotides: TGCGCCAGCAGCGGGAGAACGGCAGAGACCCAGTACTTC. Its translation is CASSGRTAETQYF.

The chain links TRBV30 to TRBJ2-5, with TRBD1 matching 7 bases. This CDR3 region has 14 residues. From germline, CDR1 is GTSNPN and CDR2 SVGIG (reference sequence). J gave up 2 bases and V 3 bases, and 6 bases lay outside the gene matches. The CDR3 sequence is CAWSPGQPQETQYF. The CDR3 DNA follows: TGTGCCTGGAGCCCGGGACAGCCGCAAGAGACCCAGTACTTC.

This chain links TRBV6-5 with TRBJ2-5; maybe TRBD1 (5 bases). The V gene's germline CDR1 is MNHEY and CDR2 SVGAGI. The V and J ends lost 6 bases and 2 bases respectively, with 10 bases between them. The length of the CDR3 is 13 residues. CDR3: CASRRTMQETQYF. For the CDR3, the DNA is TGTGCCAGCAGGCGGACAATGCAAGAGACCCAGTACTTC.

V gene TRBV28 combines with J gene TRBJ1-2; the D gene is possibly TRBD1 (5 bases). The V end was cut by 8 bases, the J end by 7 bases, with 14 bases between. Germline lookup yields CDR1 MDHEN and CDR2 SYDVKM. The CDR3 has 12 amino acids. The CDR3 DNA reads TGTGCCAGCGGGGTGGGGGGGTCTGGCTACACCTTC. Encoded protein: CASGVGGSGYTF.

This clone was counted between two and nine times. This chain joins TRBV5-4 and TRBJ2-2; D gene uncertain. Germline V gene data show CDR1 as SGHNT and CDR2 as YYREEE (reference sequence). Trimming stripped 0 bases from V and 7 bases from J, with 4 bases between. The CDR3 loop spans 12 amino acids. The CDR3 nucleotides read TGTGCCAGCAGCTTGGAGCGCGGGGAGCTGTTTTTT. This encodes CASSLERGELFF.

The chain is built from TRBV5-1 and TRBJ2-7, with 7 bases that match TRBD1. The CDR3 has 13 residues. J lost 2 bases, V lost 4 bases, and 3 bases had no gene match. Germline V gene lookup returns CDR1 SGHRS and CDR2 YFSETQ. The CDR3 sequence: CASSIDRAYEQYF. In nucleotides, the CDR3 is TGCGCCAGCAGCATCGACAGGGCCTACGAGCAGTACTTC. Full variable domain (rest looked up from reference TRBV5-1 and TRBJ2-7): KAGVTQTPRYLIKTRGQQVTLSCSPISGHRSVSWYQQTPGQGLQFLFEYFSETQRNKGNFPGRFSGRQFSNSRSEMNVSTLELGDSALYLCASSIDRAYEQYFGPGTRLTVT.

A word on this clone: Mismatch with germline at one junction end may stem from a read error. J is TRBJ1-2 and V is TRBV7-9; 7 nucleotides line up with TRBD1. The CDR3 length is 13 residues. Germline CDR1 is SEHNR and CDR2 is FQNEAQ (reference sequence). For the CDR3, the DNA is TGTTCCAGCAGCTTAGACAGGGTCGATGGCTACACCTTC. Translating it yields CSSSLDRVDGYTF. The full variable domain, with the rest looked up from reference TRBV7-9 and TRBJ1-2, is DTGVSQNPRHKITKRGQNVTFRCDPISEHNRLYWYRQTLGQGPEFLTYFQNEAQLEKSRLLSDRFSAERPKGSFSTLEIQRTEQGDSAMYLCSSSLDRVDGYTFGSGTRLTVV.

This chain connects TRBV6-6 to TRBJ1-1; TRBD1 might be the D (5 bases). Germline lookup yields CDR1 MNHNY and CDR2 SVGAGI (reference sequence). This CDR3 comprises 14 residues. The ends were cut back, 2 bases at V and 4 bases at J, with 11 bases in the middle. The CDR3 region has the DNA TGTGCCAGCAGTTACCGGGGGACCGGCACTGAAGCTTTCTTT. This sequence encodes CASSYRGTGTEAFF.